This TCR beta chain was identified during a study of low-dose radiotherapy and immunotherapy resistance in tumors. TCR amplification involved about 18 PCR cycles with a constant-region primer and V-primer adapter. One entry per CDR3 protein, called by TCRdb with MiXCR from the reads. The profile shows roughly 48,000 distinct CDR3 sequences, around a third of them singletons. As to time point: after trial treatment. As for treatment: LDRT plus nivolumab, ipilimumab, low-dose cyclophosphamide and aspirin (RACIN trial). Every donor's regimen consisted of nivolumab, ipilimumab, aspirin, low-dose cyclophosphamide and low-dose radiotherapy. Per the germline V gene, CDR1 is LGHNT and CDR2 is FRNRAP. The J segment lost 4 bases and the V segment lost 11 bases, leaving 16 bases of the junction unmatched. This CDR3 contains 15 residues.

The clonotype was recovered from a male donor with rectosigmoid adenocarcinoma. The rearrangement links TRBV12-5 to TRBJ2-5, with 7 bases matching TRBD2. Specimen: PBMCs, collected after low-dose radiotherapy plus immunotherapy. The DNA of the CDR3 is TGTGCTCCCCTAGGGCGTGGGAGGGCCACAGAGACCCAGTACTTC. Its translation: CAPLGRGRATETQYF.